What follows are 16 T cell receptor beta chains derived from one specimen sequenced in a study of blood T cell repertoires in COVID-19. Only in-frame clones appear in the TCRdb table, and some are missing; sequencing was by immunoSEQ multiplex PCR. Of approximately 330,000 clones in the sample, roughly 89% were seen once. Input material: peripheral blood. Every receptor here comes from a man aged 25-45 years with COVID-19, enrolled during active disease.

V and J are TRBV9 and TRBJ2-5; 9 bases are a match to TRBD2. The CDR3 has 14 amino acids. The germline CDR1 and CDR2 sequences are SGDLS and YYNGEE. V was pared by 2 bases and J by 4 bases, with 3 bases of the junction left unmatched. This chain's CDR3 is CASSVTSGGETQYF. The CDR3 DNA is TGTGCCAGCAGCGTGACTAGCGGTGGAGAGACCCAGTACTTC.

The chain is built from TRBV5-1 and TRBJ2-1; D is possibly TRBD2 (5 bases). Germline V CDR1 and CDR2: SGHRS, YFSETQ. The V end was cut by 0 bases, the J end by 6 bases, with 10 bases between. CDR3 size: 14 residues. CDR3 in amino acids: CASSLEEGTNEQFF. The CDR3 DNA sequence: TGCGCCAGCAGCTTGGAAGAGGGTACCAATGAGCAGTTCTTC.

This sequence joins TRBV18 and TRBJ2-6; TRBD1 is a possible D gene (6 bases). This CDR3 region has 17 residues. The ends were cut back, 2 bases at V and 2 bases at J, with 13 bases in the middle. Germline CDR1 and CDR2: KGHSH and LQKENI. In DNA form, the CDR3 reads TGTGCCAGCTCACCAGGTGGGACACAGGCTGGGGCCAACGTCCTGACTTTC. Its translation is CASSPGGTQAGANVLTF.

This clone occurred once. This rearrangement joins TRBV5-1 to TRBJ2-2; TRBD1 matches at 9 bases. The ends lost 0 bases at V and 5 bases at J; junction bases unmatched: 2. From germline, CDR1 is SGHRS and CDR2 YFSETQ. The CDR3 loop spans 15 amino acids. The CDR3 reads CASSLATGGTGELFF. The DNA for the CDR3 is TGCGCCAGCAGCTTGGCGACAGGGGGAACCGGGGAGCTGTTTTTT.

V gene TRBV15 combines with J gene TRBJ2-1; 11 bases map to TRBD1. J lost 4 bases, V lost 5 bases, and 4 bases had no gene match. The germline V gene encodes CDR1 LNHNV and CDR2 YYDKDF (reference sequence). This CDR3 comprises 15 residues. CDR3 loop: CATSRDRGMYNEQFF. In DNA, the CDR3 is TGTGCCACCAGCCGGGACAGGGGGATGTACAATGAGCAGTTCTTC.

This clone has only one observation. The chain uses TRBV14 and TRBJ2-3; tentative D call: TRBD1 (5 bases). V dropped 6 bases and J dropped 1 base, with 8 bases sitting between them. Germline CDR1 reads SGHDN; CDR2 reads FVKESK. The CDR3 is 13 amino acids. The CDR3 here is CASRDIGTDTQYF. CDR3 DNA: TGTGCCAGCAGGGACATAGGCACAGATACGCAGTATTTT.

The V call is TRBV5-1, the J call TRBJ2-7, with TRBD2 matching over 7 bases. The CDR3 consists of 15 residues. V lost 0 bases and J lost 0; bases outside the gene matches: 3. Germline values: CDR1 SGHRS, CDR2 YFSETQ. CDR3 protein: CASSLERGVSYEQYF. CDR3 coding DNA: TGCGCCAGCAGCTTGGAGCGGGGCGTCTCCTACGAGCAGTACTTC. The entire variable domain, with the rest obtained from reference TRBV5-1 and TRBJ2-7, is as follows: KAGVTQTPRYLIKTRGQQVTLSCSPISGHRSVSWYQQTPGQGLQFLFEYFSETQRNKGNFPGRFSGRQFSNSRSEMNVSTLELGDSALYLCASSLERGVSYEQYFGPGTRLTVT.

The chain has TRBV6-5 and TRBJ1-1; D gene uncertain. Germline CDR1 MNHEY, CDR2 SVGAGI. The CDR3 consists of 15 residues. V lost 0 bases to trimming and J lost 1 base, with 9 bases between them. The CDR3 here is CASSYSNLANTEAFF. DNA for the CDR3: TGTGCCAGCAGTTACTCGAATCTAGCGAACACTGAAGCTTTCTTT.

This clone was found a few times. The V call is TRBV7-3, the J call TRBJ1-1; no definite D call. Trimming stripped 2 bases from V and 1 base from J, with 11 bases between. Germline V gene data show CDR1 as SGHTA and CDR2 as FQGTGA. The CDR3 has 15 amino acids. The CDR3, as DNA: TGTGCCAGCAGCTTAGAAAGTCCACAGAACACTGAAGCTTTCTTT. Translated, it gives CASSLESPQNTEAFF.

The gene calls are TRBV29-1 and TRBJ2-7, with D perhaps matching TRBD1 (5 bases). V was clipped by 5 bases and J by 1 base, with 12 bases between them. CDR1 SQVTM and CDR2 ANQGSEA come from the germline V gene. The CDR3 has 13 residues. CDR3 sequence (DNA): TGCAGCGTTTCCCACAGGATTTCCTACGAGCAGTACTTC. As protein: CSVSHRISYEQYF.

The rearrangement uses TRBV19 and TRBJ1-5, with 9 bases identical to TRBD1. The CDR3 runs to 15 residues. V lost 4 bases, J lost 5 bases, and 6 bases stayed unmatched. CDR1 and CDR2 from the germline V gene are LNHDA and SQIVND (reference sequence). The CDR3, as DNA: TGTGCCAGTAGTACTCCTTGGACAGGGGATCAGCCCCAGCATTTT. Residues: CASSTPWTGDQPQHF.

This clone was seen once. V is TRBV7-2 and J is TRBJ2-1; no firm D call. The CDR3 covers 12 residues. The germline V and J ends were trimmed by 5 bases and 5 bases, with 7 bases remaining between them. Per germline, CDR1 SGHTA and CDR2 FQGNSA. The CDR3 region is CASSPRNNEQFF. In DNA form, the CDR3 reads TGTGCCAGCAGCCCCAGGAACAATGAGCAGTTCTTC.

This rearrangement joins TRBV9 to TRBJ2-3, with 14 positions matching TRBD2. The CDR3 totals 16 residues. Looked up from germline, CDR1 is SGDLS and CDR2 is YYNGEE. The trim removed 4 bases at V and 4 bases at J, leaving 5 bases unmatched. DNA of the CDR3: TGTGCCAGCAGCCCGAGGACTAGCGGGGGGTCAGATACGCAGTATTTT. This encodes CASSPRTSGGSDTQYF.

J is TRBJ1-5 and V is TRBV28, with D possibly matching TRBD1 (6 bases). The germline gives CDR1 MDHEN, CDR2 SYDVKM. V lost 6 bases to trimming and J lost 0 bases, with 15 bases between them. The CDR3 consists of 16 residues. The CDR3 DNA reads TGTGCCAGCAGGTCCGGGACACGTTATAGCAATCAGCCCCAGCATTTT. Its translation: CASRSGTRYSNQPQHF. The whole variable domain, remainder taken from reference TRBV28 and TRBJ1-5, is DVKVTQSSRYLVKRTGEKVFLECVQDMDHENMFWYRQDPGLGLRLIYFSYDVKMKEKGDIPEGYSVSREKKERFSLILESASTNQTSMYLCASRSGTRYSNQPQHFGDGTRLSIL.

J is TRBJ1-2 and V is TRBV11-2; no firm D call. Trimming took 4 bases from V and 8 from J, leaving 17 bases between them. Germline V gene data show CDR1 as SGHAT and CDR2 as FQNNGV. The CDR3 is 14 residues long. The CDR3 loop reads CASSSQFSLVGYTF. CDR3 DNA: TGTGCCAGCAGCTCCCAGTTTTCGTTGGTCGGCTACACCTTC.

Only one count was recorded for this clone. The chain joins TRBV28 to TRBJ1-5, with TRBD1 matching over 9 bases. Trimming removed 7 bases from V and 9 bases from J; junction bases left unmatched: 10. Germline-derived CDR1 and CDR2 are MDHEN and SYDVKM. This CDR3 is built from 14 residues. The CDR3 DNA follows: TGTGCCAGCAACGGACAGGGGCGCCTCAGGCCCCAGCATTTT. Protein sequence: CASNGQGRLRPQHF.